The 27 T cell receptor beta chains reported below all come from one sample, sequenced in a study of blood T cell repertoires in COVID-19. Sequencing used immunoSEQ multiplex PCR; TCRdb keeps in-frame clones, though not all of them. The table lists some 220,000 clones, more than 75% of them singletons. Material for sequencing was peripheral blood. Every receptor here comes from a woman in her seventies with COVID-19, enrolled during active disease.

The rearrangement uses TRBV19 and TRBJ1-5; a weak D match, TRBD1 (6 bases). The V end lost 6 bases, the J end lost 3 bases, and 15 bases lay between the germline ends. Germline values: CDR1 LNHDA, CDR2 SQIVND (reference sequence). The CDR3 is 15 amino acids. The CDR3 DNA reads as TGTGCCAGTAGGATACAGGGACACCTCAATCAGCCCCAGCATTTT. It yields the protein CASRIQGHLNQPQHF.

The chain links TRBV10-3 to TRBJ2-3, with 9 positions matching TRBD2. Germline CDR1 is ENHRY and CDR2 is SYGVKD. This CDR3 has 14 residues. V shed 10 bases and J 5 bases; nucleotides not matched to a gene: 10. CDR3 loop: CATTPLAGIDTQYF. The CDR3 DNA is TGTGCCACCACCCCGCTAGCGGGAATAGATACGCAGTATTTT.

The gene calls are TRBV19 and TRBJ2-2, with TRBD1 matching over 9 bases. V lost 3 bases and J lost 1; bases outside the gene matches: 9. The CDR3 is made up of 18 amino acids. The V gene's germline CDR1 is LNHDA and CDR2 SQIVND (reference sequence). CDR3 in DNA: TGTGCCAGTAGTATTTTACAGGGGGCTAACAGGAACACCGGGGAGCTGTTTTTT. As protein: CASSILQGANRNTGELFF.

This chain uses TRBV13 with TRBJ1-6; TRBD1 aligns across 8 bases. The CDR3 has 16 amino acids. Germline lookup yields CDR1 PRHDT and CDR2 FYEKMQ (reference sequence). The V segment lost 1 base and the J segment 9 bases; nucleotides outside the gene matches: 8. The chain's CDR3 is CASSLELQTGASPLHF. Here the CDR3 DNA reads TGTGCCAGCAGCTTAGAGCTTCAGACAGGGGCTTCACCCCTCCACTTT. Together with reference TRBV13 and TRBJ1-6, the CDR3 gives the full variable domain: AAGVIQSPRHLIKEKRETATLKCYPIPRHDTVYWYQQGPGQDPQFLISFYEKMQSDKGSIPDRFSAQQFSDYHSELNMSSLELGDSALYFCASSLELQTGASPLHFGNGTRLTVT.

A word on this clone: The sample contains more than one DNA sequence encoding this CDR3. The CDR3 sequence: CASSQGQGGGYTF. As DNA, the CDR3 is TGTGCCAGCAGCCAGGGACAGGGAGGCGGCTACACCTTC. This chain uses TRBV3-1 (or the pseudogene TRBV3-2) with TRBJ1-2; 9 bases are shared with TRBD1. After removal of 3 bases from V and 8 bases from J, the junction contained 4 bases not matched to a gene. From germline, CDR1 is LGHDT and CDR2 YNNKEL (reference sequence). This CDR3 comprises 13 residues.

In DNA, the CDR3 is TGTGCCACCAGTGACCCGACTCGCTCCTACGAGCAGTACTTC. It codes for CATSDPTRSYEQYF. The chain uses TRBV24-1 and TRBJ2-7; no clear D. The ends were cut back, 4 bases at V and 0 bases at J, with 9 bases in the middle. The CDR3 loop spans 14 amino acids. Germline V gene data show CDR1 as KGHDR and CDR2 as SFDVKD.

The rearrangement joins TRBV5-4 to TRBJ2-3; the match to TRBD2 covers 13 bases. The CDR3 sequence is 16 residues long. J lost 7 bases, V lost 1 base, and 6 bases had no gene match. Per germline, CDR1 SGHNT and CDR2 YYREEE (reference sequence). CDR3 in amino acids: CASSLSGLAGPHTQYF. CDR3 nucleotide sequence: TGTGCCAGCAGCTTGTCGGGACTAGCGGGACCTCATACGCAGTATTTT.

V is TRBV7-3 and J is TRBJ2-3; 16 positions agree with TRBD2. The CDR3 extends over 15 amino acids. The V gene end was trimmed by 5 bases and the J gene end by 8 bases; junction bases not matched to a gene: 4. Germline CDR1 is SGHTA and CDR2 is FQGTGA. CDR3 DNA sequence: TGTGCCAGCAGCGGGGGGACTAGCGGGAGGGCTACGCAGTATTTT. Encoded protein: CASSGGTSGRATQYF.

The chain carries TRBV3-1 (or the pseudogene TRBV3-2) and TRBJ2-7; the D is unclear. V gave up 3 bases and J gave up 4 bases, with 4 bases separating them. Germline assignment: CDR1 LGHDT and CDR2 YNNKEL (reference sequence). The CDR3 runs 11 residues. CDR3 region: CASSQAYEQYF. For the CDR3, the DNA is TGTGCCAGCAGCCAGGCATACGAGCAGTACTTC.

This clone was seen a few times. This chain connects TRBV27 to TRBJ2-2, with D possibly being TRBD1 (6 bases). The CDR3 is made up of 15 amino acids. Germline V gene data show CDR1 as MNHEY and CDR2 as SMNVEV (reference sequence). V was pared by 8 bases and J by 6 bases, with 19 bases between. This CDR3 is CASGPRYDRPGELFF. CDR3 DNA: TGTGCCAGCGGGCCCAGATATGACAGGCCCGGGGAGCTGTTTTTT.

V and J are TRBV29-1 and TRBJ2-6; no clear D gene. V was clipped by 5 bases and J by 0 bases, with 8 bases between them. Germline V gene lookup returns CDR1 SQVTM and CDR2 ANQGSEA. The CDR3 extends over 14 amino acids. The CDR3 is CSVPRTSGANVLTF. DNA of the CDR3: TGCAGCGTTCCGAGAACCTCTGGGGCCAACGTCCTGACTTTC.

The V and J genes are TRBV4-1 and TRBJ2-2, with 8 nucleotides matching TRBD2. The germline gives CDR1 MGHRA, CDR2 YSYEKL. The trim removed 4 bases at V and 1 base at J, leaving 8 bases unmatched. The CDR3 loop spans 17 amino acids. The CDR3 nucleotides read TGCGCCAGCAGCCCCCAGGGCAGCGGGAGGAACACCGGGGAGCTGTTTTTT. Its translation: CASSPQGSGRNTGELFF.

The V gene is TRBV6-6, the J gene TRBJ1-2; TRBD1 matches 10 bases. Unmatched junction bases numbered 5, after V lost 0 bases and J lost 4 bases. This CDR3 spans 16 amino acids. Germline CDR1 and CDR2: MNHNY and SVGAGI (reference sequence). CDR3 region: CASSYSRTGGIYGYTF. CDR3 nucleotide sequence: TGTGCCAGCAGTTACTCGAGGACAGGGGGTATCTATGGCTACACCTTC.

The V and J genes are TRBV5-5 and TRBJ1-2; 10 nucleotides match TRBD1. This CDR3 contains 15 residues. Germline CDR1 is SGHKS and CDR2 is YYEKEE (reference sequence). Trimming cost V 4 bases and J 8 bases; bases outside gene matches: 11. DNA of the CDR3: TGTGCCAGCAGCCCCCGGACAGGGGGGGTGGGAGGCTACACCTTC. Encoded protein: CASSPRTGGVGGYTF.

This clone was observed many times. J is TRBJ2-5 and V is TRBV28; a weak D match, TRBD2 (5 bases). CDR3 length equals 14 residues. Per germline, CDR1 MDHEN and CDR2 SYDVKM. Trimming removed 6 bases at V and 2 bases at J, with 13 bases between. As DNA, the CDR3 is TGTGCCAGCAGGGACGCTTCGGGACAAGAGACCCAGTACTTC. Translation: CASRDASGQETQYF.

This clone was picked up one time. This chain joins TRBV5-3 and TRBJ1-1; TRBD1 is a possible D gene (6 bases). TRBV5-3 carries the ORF label, with uncertain function. The V and J ends lost 1 base and 5 bases respectively, with 21 bases between them. The CDR3 has 17 amino acids. CDR3 amino acids: CARSLRDGQGPGTEAFF. In nucleotides, the CDR3 is TGTGCCAGAAGCTTGAGGGACGGGCAGGGGCCGGGGACTGAAGCTTTCTTT.

This clone is a singleton in its sample. The CDR3 here is CASSSRLADTDTQYF. CDR3 nucleotide sequence: TGCGCCAGCAGCTCGCGACTAGCGGACACAGATACGCAGTATTTT. The genes are TRBV5-1 and TRBJ2-3; 9 nucleotides align to TRBD2. The V gene end was trimmed by 3 bases and the J gene end by 2 bases; junction bases not matched to a gene: 4. This CDR3 is built from 15 residues. CDR1 SGHRS and CDR2 YFSETQ come from the germline V gene.

The J gene is TRBJ1-1, the V gene TRBV6-5; D may be TRBD1 (6 bases). Trimming took off 8 bases at V and 0 bases at J, with 10 bases between the two ends. This CDR3 has 13 residues. CDR1 and CDR2 from the germline V gene are MNHEY and SVGAGI. The CDR3 region has the DNA TGTGCCAGCGGAGGACAGTTGAACACTGAAGCTTTCTTT. It specifies CASGGQLNTEAFF.

This chain connects TRBV18 to TRBJ1-1; TRBD1 matches at 8 bases. V lost 6 bases to trimming and J lost 1 base; unmatched junction nucleotides: 7. In germline, CDR1 is KGHSH, CDR2 LQKENI. CDR3 length: 15 amino acids. The CDR3 reads CASSPGQGWNTEAFF. The DNA of the CDR3 is TGTGCCAGCTCGCCCGGACAGGGTTGGAACACTGAAGCTTTCTTT.

The chain recombines TRBV19 with TRBJ1-3; D unresolved. With 4 bases removed from V and 3 bases from J, the gap between germline ends came to 7 bases. Germline V gene lookup returns CDR1 LNHDA and CDR2 SQIVND (reference sequence). This CDR3 has 13 amino acids. As DNA, the CDR3 is TGTGCCAGTAGTAATGTGTATGGAAACACCATATATTTT. Its protein product is CASSNVYGNTIYF.

The V call is TRBV5-1, the J call TRBJ2-1, with 13 bases matching TRBD2. Germline CDR1 is SGHRS and CDR2 is YFSETQ. V was pared by 3 bases and J by 8 bases, with 2 bases of the junction left unmatched. The CDR3 loop spans 14 amino acids. For the CDR3, the DNA is TGCGCCAGCAGCTACGGACTAGCGGGAGATGAGCAGTTCTTC. Amino acids: CASSYGLAGDEQFF.

CDR3 DNA sequence: TGTGCCAGCTCACCCCTGGGCGGGGGCGACAATCAGCCCCAGCATTTT. This encodes CASSPLGGGDNQPQHF. V is TRBV18 and J is TRBJ1-5, with a possible D match to TRBD1 (6 bases). Germline V lookup: CDR1 KGHSH, CDR2 LQKENI. With 3 bases removed from V and 3 bases from J, the gap between germline ends came to 15 bases. The CDR3 loop spans 16 amino acids. The variable domain in full, completed from reference TRBV18 and TRBJ1-5, reads NAGVMQNPRHLVRRRGQEARLRCSPMKGHSHVYWYRQLPEEGLKFMVYLQKENIIDESGMPKERFSAEFPKEGPSILRIQQVVRGDSAAYFCASSPLGGGDNQPQHFGDGTRLSIL.

This clone was observed a single time. This chain connects TRBV24-1 to TRBJ1-6, with 11 bases aligning to TRBD1. CDR3 length: 19 residues. Unmatched junction bases numbered 11, after V lost 1 base and J lost 7 bases. CDR1 and CDR2 (germline): KGHDR, SFDVKD. CDR3 protein: CATSDLRTGGTRLNSPLHF. The CDR3 region has the DNA TGTGCCACCAGTGATTTACGGACAGGGGGCACACGCTTAAATTCACCCCTCCACTTT.

CDR3 region: CASSAKPGQSNEKLFF. The CDR3 DNA is TGCGCCAGCAGCGCTAAACCGGGACAGTCGAATGAAAAACTGTTTTTT. J is TRBJ1-4 and V is TRBV5-1; 7 bases fit TRBD1. With 4 bases clipped from V and 5 bases from J, the junction kept 11 bases outside the gene matches. Germline CDR1 is SGHRS and CDR2 is YFSETQ. The CDR3 is 16 residues long.

This chain joins TRBV19 and TRBJ1-5, with D possibly matching TRBD1 (6 bases). CDR1 is LNHDA, CDR2 SQIVND, per germline (reference sequence). Trimming took 3 bases from V and 7 from J, leaving 13 bases between them. CDR3 length: 14 amino acids. The CDR3 here is CASSMGAGPQPQHF. CDR3 DNA: TGTGCCAGTAGTATGGGGGCAGGGCCACAGCCCCAGCATTTT.

This rearrangement joins TRBV10-3 to TRBJ2-5, with 10 bases that match TRBD1. The V and J ends lost 4 bases and 2 bases, in that order; junction bases with no gene match: 4. The CDR3 has 15 residues. Germline V gene sequence: CDR1 ENHRY, CDR2 SYGVKD. Written as DNA, the CDR3 is TGTGCCATCAGTGCCGGGACAGGGGTTCAAGAGACCCAGTACTTC. Its translation is CAISAGTGVQETQYF.

The rearrangement links TRBV11-3 to TRBJ1-1; 7 bases fit TRBD1. Germline V gives CDR1 SGHNT, CDR2 YENEEA. CDR3 length: 14 residues. V was clipped by 5 bases and J by 2 bases; unmatched bases: 5. CDR3 nucleotide sequence: TGTGCCAGCAGCGCCAACAGGGGAAACACTGAAGCTTTCTTT. It specifies CASSANRGNTEAFF.